This entry is about one TCR beta chain. Authors' analysis steps: Using reference gene primer amplification, nucleated cell counts were estimated. Generated by immunoSEQ multiplex PCR, the TCRdb table keeps only in-frame clones and is missing some. Clone size and V and J calls were adopted from that table, with D and trimming inferred from the DNA. The data contain nearly 80,000 clones, 84% of them singletons. The sample comes from a study of blood T cell repertoires in COVID-19. Background on the study: Sample material is recorded as cDNA or gDNA derived from T cells, B-cell-depleted T cells, or PBMCs.

J lost 4 bases, V lost 6 bases, and 5 bases had no gene match. The CDR3 runs 13 residues. The chain couples TRBV12-3 or TRBV12-4 to TRBJ1-1; 7 positions agree with TRBD1. The TCR was taken from a man in his fifties or sixties with acute or convalescent COVID-19. The specimen was peripheral blood. The CDR3: CASRIRGSTEAFF. The CDR3 DNA reads as TGTGCCAGCAGGATCAGGGGGTCCACTGAAGCTTTCTTT.